This T cell receptor (beta chain) was identified in a study of T cell responses to AZD1222 COVID-19 vaccine. Using immunoSEQ multiplex PCR, the repertoire was profiled, and TCRdb retains in-frame clones only, with some absent. The sample contains 150,000 to 200,000 clones, about nine tenths of which appear only once. General observations from the study: CD4 TCRs associated with vaccination spanned spike, dominating at 160-218 and 743-854. Targeting of unmutated variant regions was reportedly seen in nearly half of spike-specific TCRs.

This clone was seen once. Its antigen is as yet unknown. Other DNA sequences in this specimen translate into the identical CDR3. CDR3 length: 13 residues. Trimming removed 7 bases from V and 0 bases from J, with 7 bases in between. Germline lookup yields CDR1 LNHDA and CDR2 SQIVND (reference sequence). The material sequenced was peripheral blood, taken on day 0 of AZD1222 vaccination. The TCR originated in an adult in good health. This rearrangement joins TRBV19 to TRBJ1-3; no clear D. CDR3: CASTRGSGNTIYF. In DNA, the CDR3 is TGTGCCAGTACCCGGGGCTCTGGAAACACCATATATTTT.